The present T cell receptor (beta chain) was sequenced within a study of T cell responses to AZD1222 COVID-19 vaccine. Study outcomes and limitations: Recipients of AZD1222 seropositive at baseline numbered only 6 or 7. White British donors predominated, females outnumbered males, and clonal diversity was possibly underestimated. Nearly half of unique spike-specific TCRs reportedly avoided B.1.351 and B.1.1.7 mutated regions.

Assay used: immunoSEQ multiplex PCR; TCRdb lists only in-frame clones, some missing. The data contain approximately 160,000 clones, around 94% of them singletons. This clone was seen a single time. Its antigen is not identified. The sequences come from peripheral blood, collected 28 days after the second AZD1222 dose. This TCR was recovered from an adult who received the AZD1222 COVID-19 vaccine.

The CDR3 bases are TGTGCCAGCAGTGAAATTCAGGAGATTGAAGCTTTCTTT. Translated, it gives CASSEIQEIEAFF. This chain connects TRBV2 to TRBJ1-1; D gene ambiguous. The CDR3 covers 13 residues. Trimming cost V 2 bases and J 7 bases, with 11 bases left between them. The germline V gene has CDR1 SNHLY and CDR2 FYNNEI.